This T cell receptor beta chain was identified in a study of CD8+ T cells in alopecia areata. Concerning this clone itself: Antigen: not known.

V was pared by 2 bases and J by 7 bases, with 4 bases of the junction left unmatched. Germline values: CDR1 SGDLS, CDR2 YYNGEE. CDR3 size: 14 residues. In each case, RNA was isolated and then reverse transcribed into cDNA as the sequencing template. The protocol was immunoSEQ multiplex PCR, while the TCRdb copy is restricted to in-frame clones and leaves out a portion. Of about 150,000 clones listed, less than 65% are singletons. Study-level points and caveats: Lesional scalp, especially alopecia totalis/universalis, showed higher clonality than normal scalp.

This sequence was found in a human donor in good health. This chain uses TRBV9 with TRBJ2-1; 9 bases match TRBD2. The specimen sequenced was CD8+ T cells sorted from blood. CDR3 region: CASSVSSGMNEQFF. The CDR3 bases are TGTGCCAGCAGCGTGTCTAGCGGGATGAATGAGCAGTTCTTC.